This TCR beta chain comes out of a study of immune cell composition in non-small cell lung cancer. Study-wide results and caveats: Tumour TCR-beta clonality showed no significant link to smoking pack-years. Lung adenocarcinomas had lower top 10 clone scores and clonality than squamous tumours.

DNA was extracted from unsorted cell suspensions stored frozen. Data came from immunoSEQ multiplex PCR; TCRdb stores just in-frame clones and leaves some out. Of over a thousand clones detected, 65% to 70% appear once; the ten largest clones hold over 20%. Concerning this clone: Its antigen is undetermined.

The sample consisted of lung tumor tissue. The sequence was obtained from a human donor with non-small cell lung cancer.

CDR3 nucleotide sequence: TGTGCCAGCCTCCGGACAGGGAACTATGGCTACACCTTC. Protein: CASLRTGNYGYTF. V and J are TRBV5-6 and TRBJ1-2, with 8 bases that match TRBD1. This CDR3 is 13 amino acids long. Germline values: CDR1 SGHDT, CDR2 YYEEEE. With 7 bases clipped from V and 2 bases from J, the junction kept 4 bases outside the gene matches.